The rows below give T cell receptor beta chains drawn from one sample of a study of blood T cell repertoires in COVID-19. Method: immunoSEQ multiplex PCR; TCRdb's copy keeps in-frame clones and lacks some. The sample lists hundreds of thousands of clones; around 88% were seen once. The sequencing sample was made of peripheral blood. These receptors came from a man aged 35-49 years with acute or convalescent COVID-19. The CDR3 runs from the conserved cysteine through the conserved F or W. A D gene is named only where the DNA matches it firmly. The size of a clone is reported for some rows only, either as once, few or many, or as a class for expanded clones.

j_call d_call clone_size v_call cdr3_nt cdr3_aa
TRBJ2-2 - - TRBV19 TGTGCCAGTAGTATTAGCTTAGACGGGGAGCTGTTTTTT CASSISLDGELFF
TRBJ2-3 - - TRBV19 TGTGCCAGCTACAGGAGCTACACAGATACGCAGTATTTT CASYRSYTDTQYF
TRBJ2-1 - - TRBV5-6 TGTGCCAGCAGCTTGAGAGCTGAGCAGTTCTTC CASSLRAEQFF
TRBJ1-6 - - TRBV30 TGTGCCTGGAGTGTACGTCAGGGAAGTTCACCCCTCCACTTT CAWSVRQGSSPLHF
TRBJ1-5 - - TRBV9 TGTGCCAGCTCAAAGTTGGGAGGCAATCAGCCCCAGCATTTT CASSKLGGNQPQHF
TRBJ2-3 - - TRBV24-1 TGTGCCACCAGTGATTTGAGGACAGCCACAGATACGCAGTATTTT CATSDLRTATDTQYF
TRBJ1-4 TRBD1 - TRBV4-2 TGTGCCAGCAGGACAGGGGGCCGTGCAACTAATGAAAAACTGTTTTTT CASRTGGRATNEKLFF
TRBJ2-1 TRBD2 - TRBV10-2 TGCGCCAGCAGTGAGTCCCTAGCGGGGTCCAATGAGCAGTTCTTC CASSESLAGSNEQFF
TRBJ1-1 - once TRBV3-1/TRBV3-2 TGTGCCAGCAGTCTCGGGAAGAACACTGAAGCTTTCTTT CASSLGKNTEAFF
TRBJ2-7 - - TRBV20-1 TGCAGTGCTGGGAGCTACGAGCAGTACTTC CSAGSYEQYF
TRBJ2-3 TRBD1 - TRBV7-8 TGTGCCAGCAGCTTAGAAGGGACAGGGGATACGCAGTATTTT CASSLEGTGDTQYF
TRBJ2-3 - - TRBV12-5 TGTGCTAGTGGTTTGGTACCCCCCAGGGGATGGGATACGCAGTATTTT CASGLVPPRGWDTQYF
TRBJ1-3 - - TRBV14 TGTGCCAGCAGCCCTACGACACCGAACTCTGGAAACACCATATATTTT CASSPTTPNSGNTIYF
TRBJ2-1 - - TRBV5-6 TGTGCCAGCAGCTTGGGGCCTGACAATGAGCAGTTCTTC CASSLGPDNEQFF
TRBJ2-7 - once TRBV11-1 TGTGCCAGCAGCTTAGGTAGGGAGAGCCTCGAGCAGTACTTC CASSLGRESLEQYF
TRBJ1-3 TRBD1 - TRBV10-2 TGCGCCAGCAGTGAGAGGGGGCTGAATGGAAACACCATATATTTT CASSERGLNGNTIYF
TRBJ2-7 TRBD2 - TRBV5-8 TGTGCCAGCAGCTTCTCCTTGACTAGCGTTTCCTACGAGCAGTACTTC CASSFSLTSVSYEQYF
TRBJ1-2 - - TRBV28 TGTGCCAGCAGTTTCAGTAACTATGGCTACACCTTC CASSFSNYGYTF
TRBJ1-2 - - TRBV12-5 TGTGCTAGTGGTTTCATCCTCGGACAGAAGGACGGCTACACCTTC CASGFILGQKDGYTF
TRBJ1-1 - - TRBV28 TGTGCCAGCAGTTCCTGGGGTTCCTCGGGGACTGAAGCTTTCTTT CASSSWGSSGTEAFF
TRBJ1-1 - - TRBV9 TGTGCCAGCAGGGCAGGGATGAGCACTGAAGCTTTCTTT CASRAGMSTEAFF
TRBJ2-3 TRBD2 - TRBV7-3 TGTGCCAGCAGCGCTACTAGCGGAGATACGCAGTATTTT CASSATSGDTQYF
TRBJ1-1 - - TRBV6-5 TGTGCCAGCAGCGTCGGATGGGCCACTGAAGCTTTCTTT CASSVGWATEAFF
TRBJ1-4 - - TRBV11-2 TGTGCCAGCAGCTCCCCCCCGGGACTCCGAAATGAAAAACTGTTTTTT CASSSPPGLRNEKLFF
TRBJ2-5 TRBD1 - TRBV18 TGTGCCAGCTCATCAAAAACCGACAGGGGATATGAGACCCAGTACTTC CASSSKTDRGYETQYF
TRBJ2-5 TRBD2 - TRBV2 TGTGCCAGCAGTCCACTAGCGGAAGAGACCCAGTACTTC CASSPLAEETQYF
TRBJ1-1 TRBD1 - TRBV24-1 TGTGCCACCAGGGGTACAGGGGGCACTGAAGCTTTCTTT CATRGTGGTEAFF
TRBJ2-7 TRBD1 - TRBV7-9 TGTGCCAGCAGCTCCCTACGACAGGGTCTAAACGAGCAGTACTTC CASSSLRQGLNEQYF
TRBJ2-7 TRBD2 - TRBV10-3 TGTGCCATCAGTGAGCGGGGGGACCTATACGAGCAGTACTTC CAISERGDLYEQYF
TRBJ2-2 TRBD1 - TRBV11-2 TGTGCCAGCAGCCCACAGGGGTCGGAGGAGCTGTTTTTT CASSPQGSEELFF
TRBJ1-2 - - TRBV12-3/TRBV12-4 TGTGCCAGCAGTCTTACAGAGATCTATGGCTACACCTTC CASSLTEIYGYTF
TRBJ1-1 - few TRBV15 TGTGCCACCAGCAGAGGGGGGGGACTAATGAACACTGAAGCTTTCTTT CATSRGGGLMNTEAFF